A selection of T cell receptor beta chains follows, all from one sample in a study of cytomegalovirus exposure and HLA in healthy donors. Assay: immunoSEQ multiplex PCR; the TCRdb copy retains only in-frame clones and omits some. The sample has 100,000 or so clones, about 12% seen once. Sequencing input: PBMCs. The origin of the receptors is a man aged 40-50 years in good health and CMV-seropositive. CDR3s include the opening cysteine and the closing phenylalanine or tryptophan. A D gene is named only where the DNA matches it firmly. Where a row states a size, it is once, few, many or the class of an expanded clone; other rows omit it.

CDR3 protein: CASSQETGPYGYTF
CDR3 DNA: TGCGCCAGCAGCCAGGAAACAGGACCCTATGGCTACACCTTC
clone size: few
V gene: TRBV4-3
D gene: .
J gene: TRBJ1-2

CDR3 protein: CASSLGASRETQYF
CDR3 DNA: TGTGCCAGCAGCTTAGGTGCTAGCAGAGAGACCCAGTACTTC
clone size: .
V gene: TRBV7-6
D gene: .
J gene: TRBJ2-5

CDR3 protein: CSVVSVTGELFF
CDR3 DNA: TGCAGCGTTGTCAGTGTAACCGGGGAGCTGTTTTTT
clone size: .
V gene: TRBV29-1
D gene: .
J gene: TRBJ2-2

CDR3 protein: CASRSGQGYGYTF
CDR3 DNA: TGTGCCAGCAGGTCGGGACAGGGGTATGGCTACACCTTC
clone size: few
V gene: TRBV28
D gene: TRBD1
J gene: TRBJ1-2

CDR3 protein: CASRGGQDPNYGYTF
CDR3 DNA: TGTGCCAGCAGAGGAGGACAGGATCCTAACTATGGCTACACCTTC
clone size: few
V gene: TRBV6-5
D gene: TRBD1
J gene: TRBJ1-2

CDR3 protein: CSVERGTETTKQYF
CDR3 DNA: TGCAGCGTTGAAAGGGGGACAGAGACTACGAAGCAGTACTTC
clone size: .
V gene: TRBV29-1
D gene: TRBD1
J gene: TRBJ2-7

CDR3 protein: CASREGQGGDTQYF
CDR3 DNA: TGTGCCAGCAGAGAGGGACAGGGAGGGGATACGCAGTATTTT
clone size: .
V gene: TRBV6-1
D gene: TRBD1
J gene: TRBJ2-3

CDR3 protein: CASSTQVIGERETQYF
CDR3 DNA: TGTGCCAGCAGCACCCAAGTAATCGGGGAACGAGAGACCCAGTACTTC
clone size: .
V gene: TRBV7-2
D gene: .
J gene: TRBJ2-5

CDR3 protein: CSVSTSASDTQYF
CDR3 DNA: TGCAGCGTTTCCACTAGCGCTTCAGATACGCAGTATTTT
clone size: few
V gene: TRBV29-1
D gene: TRBD2
J gene: TRBJ2-3

CDR3 protein: CASRTGTSGNTIYF
CDR3 DNA: TGTGCCAGCAGAACAGGGACCTCTGGAAACACCATATATTTT
clone size: few
V gene: TRBV27
D gene: .
J gene: TRBJ1-3

CDR3 protein: CASSEFSRDGANVLTF
CDR3 DNA: TGTGCCAGCAGTGAATTCTCCCGCGATGGGGCCAACGTCCTGACTTTC
clone size: .
V gene: TRBV6-1
D gene: .
J gene: TRBJ2-6

CDR3 protein: CASSGTGALAWEQYF
CDR3 DNA: TGTGCCAGCAGTGGTACAGGGGCCCTAGCGTGGGAGCAGTACTTC
clone size: .
V gene: TRBV6-1
D gene: .
J gene: TRBJ2-7

CDR3 protein: CASSPGREPYEQYF
CDR3 DNA: TGTGCCAGCTCACCTGGGCGGGAGCCCTACGAGCAGTACTTC
clone size: few
V gene: TRBV18
D gene: TRBD2
J gene: TRBJ2-7

CDR3 protein: CASSAVGVPGPGELFF
CDR3 DNA: TGTGCCAGCAGCGCCGTTGGGGTCCCAGGGCCCGGGGAGCTGTTTTTT
clone size: few
V gene: TRBV13
D gene: .
J gene: TRBJ2-2

CDR3 protein: CASSQEGGQHSYEQYF
CDR3 DNA: TGCGCCAGCAGCCAAGAGGGGGGACAGCACTCCTACGAGCAGTACTTC
clone size: .
V gene: TRBV4-1
D gene: .
J gene: TRBJ2-7

CDR3 protein: CASSSQSGQAGGYTF
CDR3 DNA: TGTGCCAGCAGTTCCCAGTCGGGACAGGCGGGTGGCTACACCTTC
clone size: .
V gene: TRBV28
D gene: TRBD1
J gene: TRBJ1-2

CDR3 protein: CASSPLGGRSDTQYF
CDR3 DNA: TGTGCCAGTAGTCCCCTGGGCGGGAGGTCAGATACGCAGTATTTT
clone size: few
V gene: TRBV19
D gene: TRBD2
J gene: TRBJ2-3

CDR3 protein: CASSGTGGSNQPQHF
CDR3 DNA: TGTGCCAGCAGTGGTACAGGGGGGAGCAATCAGCCCCAGCATTTT
clone size: few
V gene: TRBV2
D gene: TRBD1
J gene: TRBJ1-5

CDR3 protein: CASSFGSDRGHEQYF
CDR3 DNA: TGTGCCAGCTCGTTCGGATCCGACCGAGGCCACGAGCAGTACTTC
clone size: .
V gene: TRBV18
D gene: .
J gene: TRBJ2-7

CDR3 protein: CASSPVAGSNQPQHF
CDR3 DNA: TGTGCCAGCTCACCAGTGGCAGGGAGCAATCAGCCCCAGCATTTT
clone size: .
V gene: TRBV18
D gene: .
J gene: TRBJ1-5

CDR3 protein: CASSFRASGANSYNEQFF
CDR3 DNA: TGCGCCAGCAGCTTTAGGGCTAGCGGGGCAAACTCCTACAATGAGCAGTTCTTC
clone size: .
V gene: TRBV5-1
D gene: TRBD2
J gene: TRBJ2-1

CDR3 protein: CASSLSLSSETQYF
CDR3 DNA: TGTGCCAGCAGCTTGAGCCTGTCGTCAGAGACCCAGTACTTC
clone size: .
V gene: TRBV5-6
D gene: .
J gene: TRBJ2-5

CDR3 protein: CASSPQGAGSEAFF
CDR3 DNA: TGCGCCAGCAGCCCGCAGGGGGCGGGTAGTGAAGCTTTCTTT
clone size: .
V gene: TRBV5-1
D gene: TRBD1
J gene: TRBJ1-1

CDR3 protein: CASSLGDSMNTEAFF
CDR3 DNA: TGCGCCAGCAGCTTGGGGGACAGTATGAACACTGAAGCTTTCTTT
clone size: .
V gene: TRBV5-1
D gene: TRBD1
J gene: TRBJ1-1

CDR3 protein: CASSRSGRGDTGELFF
CDR3 DNA: TGTGCCAGCAGTAGGAGCGGGAGGGGGGACACCGGGGAGCTGTTTTTT
clone size: .
V gene: TRBV7-8
D gene: TRBD2
J gene: TRBJ2-2

CDR3 protein: CASSLALGQDTDTQYF
CDR3 DNA: TGTGCCAGCAGCTTAGCGCTCGGACAAGACACAGATACGCAGTATTTT
clone size: few
V gene: TRBV7-9
D gene: .
J gene: TRBJ2-3

CDR3 protein: CASSLLPEQFF
CDR3 DNA: TGTGCCAGCAGTTTGCTACCTGAGCAGTTCTTC
clone size: few
V gene: TRBV6-5
D gene: .
J gene: TRBJ2-1

CDR3 protein: CASSLGIAGQGSETQYF
CDR3 DNA: TGCGCCAGCAGCTTGGGAATAGCGGGACAGGGGTCGGAGACCCAGTACTTC
clone size: few
V gene: TRBV5-1
D gene: TRBD1
J gene: TRBJ2-5

CDR3 protein: CASLRPSGGNTGELFF
CDR3 DNA: TGCGCCAGCCTCCGTCCCTCCGGCGGGAACACCGGGGAGCTGTTTTTT
clone size: .
V gene: TRBV5-1
D gene: .
J gene: TRBJ2-2

CDR3 protein: CASSVGTRATNEKLFF
CDR3 DNA: TGCGCCAGCAGCGTAGGGACACGCGCAACTAATGAAAAACTGTTTTTT
clone size: .
V gene: TRBV5-1
D gene: .
J gene: TRBJ1-4

CDR3 protein: CASSADSNQPQHF
CDR3 DNA: TGTGCCAGCAGTGCAGATAGCAATCAGCCCCAGCATTTT
clone size: .
V gene: TRBV2
D gene: .
J gene: TRBJ1-5